Below are 15 T cell receptor beta chains sequenced from a single sample in a study of cytomegalovirus exposure and HLA in healthy donors (dated by TCRdb to about 2017). Library creation used the immunoSEQ multiplex PCR assay. The multiplex PCR relied on a mix of 60 forward primers for TCR Vbeta segments and 13 reverse primers for TCR Jbeta segments. This is the immuneACCESS table as TCRdb keeps it, with only in-frame sequences that have V and J called. A part of the clones is gone; compared with another copy, unresolved V genes explain less than half, and the rest is unexplained. The sample table contains about 260,000 clones; only one count was recorded for roughly 86% of them. 2% to 2.5% of the sample comes from the top ten. Material: PBMCs. The receptors stem from a woman in her forties in good health and CMV-seropositive.

V is TRBV28 and J is TRBJ1-2, with 8 bases matching TRBD1. The CDR3 has 15 residues. Germline-derived CDR1 and CDR2 are MDHEN and SYDVKM. After removal of 5 bases from V and 7 bases from J, the junction contained 12 bases not matched to a gene. CDR3 amino acids: CASSRLLRGQGGYTF. Here the CDR3 DNA reads TGTGCCAGCAGTCGGTTGCTCAGGGGGCAGGGTGGCTACACCTTC.

This chain links TRBV4-3 with TRBJ2-1; weak D call: TRBD2 (6 bases). Trimming took off 0 bases at V and 8 bases at J, with 17 bases between the two ends. Germline assignment: CDR1 LGHNA and CDR2 YSLEER. The CDR3 loop spans 16 amino acids. The CDR3 DNA sequence: TGCGCCAGCAGCCAAGATACGGGAGTGAGGTCCGATGAGCAGTTCTTC. Encoded protein: CASSQDTGVRSDEQFF.

V gene TRBV15 combines with J gene TRBJ1-2; 11 nucleotides align to TRBD1. Germline CDR1 LNHNV, CDR2 YYDKDF (reference sequence). The CDR3 consists of 18 residues. With V trimmed by 0 bases and J by 3 bases, 9 bases remained unmatched. CDR3 sequence (DNA): TGTGCCACCAGCAGAGATTTGGAAGGGACAGGGGGGGACTATGGCTACACCTTC. Translation gives CATSRDLEGTGGDYGYTF. Full variable domain (missing parts from reference TRBV15 and TRBJ1-2): DAMVIQNPRYQVTQFGKPVTLSCSQTLNHNVMYWYQQKSSQAPKLLFHYYDKDFNNEADTPDNFQSRRPNTSFCFLDIRSPGLGDTAMYLCATSRDLEGTGGDYGYTFGSGTRLTVV.

This chain connects TRBV6-5 to TRBJ2-7, with TRBD2 matching 12 bases. Germline CDR1 and CDR2: MNHEY and SVGAGI. The J segment lost 4 bases and the V segment lost 2 bases, leaving 3 bases of the junction unmatched. This CDR3 has 15 residues. The CDR3 sequence: CASSYTLAGGYEQYF. CDR3 nucleotide sequence: TGTGCCAGCAGTTACACACTAGCGGGAGGATACGAGCAGTACTTC.

The chain links TRBV29-1 to TRBJ2-3, with a weak D call TRBD2 (7 bases). Germline V gives CDR1 SQVTM, CDR2 ANQGSEA. This CDR3 region has 13 residues. V gave up 6 bases and J gave up 2 bases, with 12 bases separating them. This CDR3 reads CSVSGDITDTQYF. The CDR3 DNA follows: TGCAGCGTCAGCGGGGACATCACAGATACGCAGTATTTT.

The chain employs TRBV9 and TRBJ1-5; D is uncertain. The V and J ends lost 4 bases and 6 bases respectively, with 14 bases between them. Per germline, CDR1 SGDLS and CDR2 YYNGEE. The length of the CDR3 is 14 residues. The CDR3 protein is CASSPVGTGQPQHF. In nucleotides, the CDR3 is TGTGCCAGCAGCCCCGTAGGTACGGGTCAGCCCCAGCATTTT.

The J gene is TRBJ2-2, the V gene TRBV5-1; D is unresolved. The CDR3 extends over 15 amino acids. V was shortened by 2 bases and J by 5 bases, with 13 bases between the two germline ends. The V gene's germline CDR1 is SGHRS and CDR2 YFSETQ. The CDR3 coding sequence is TGCGCCAGCAGCTTAACGCTATCTCATACCGGGGAGCTGTTTTTT. Translating it yields CASSLTLSHTGELFF.

This chain connects TRBV4-1 to TRBJ1-1, with TRBD1 as a possible D gene (5 bases). Trimming removed 1 base at V and 4 bases at J, with 10 bases between. Germline CDR1 is MGHRA and CDR2 is YSYEKL. The CDR3 is 14 residues long. The DNA of the CDR3 is TGCGCCAGCAGCCAAGGGCGGGGGGGCACTGAAGCTTTCTTT. The encoded protein is CASSQGRGGTEAFF.

The chain uses TRBV6-6 and TRBJ2-1, with a possible D match to TRBD2 (6 bases). V was cut by 6 bases and J by 8 bases, with 23 bases left in between. The CDR3 loop spans 16 amino acids. Germline CDR1 is MNHNY and CDR2 is SVGAGI (reference sequence). CDR3 sequence reads: CASSPSGSGLVDEQFF. CDR3 nucleotide sequence: TGTGCCAGCAGCCCCTCGGGTAGCGGTTTGGTCGATGAGCAGTTCTTC.

The chain combines TRBV2 with TRBJ1-6; TRBD1 matches at 8 bases. With V trimmed by 3 bases and J by 0 bases, 10 bases remained unmatched. Per germline, CDR1 SNHLY and CDR2 FYNNEI. This CDR3 spans 19 amino acids. The CDR3 protein is CASSDGPGTGSSYNSPLHF. The CDR3 nucleotides are TGTGCCAGCAGTGATGGGCCCGGGACAGGAAGCTCCTATAATTCACCCCTCCACTTT.

V is TRBV28 and J is TRBJ2-1, with 9 bases matching TRBD2. V shed 4 bases and J 6 bases; nucleotides not matched to a gene: 10. CDR1 MDHEN and CDR2 SYDVKM come from the germline V gene. The length of the CDR3 is 16 residues. CDR3 in DNA: TGTGCCAGCAGTTCTTTAGCGGGAGTCCGCGGCAATGAGCAGTTCTTC. Protein sequence: CASSSLAGVRGNEQFF.

The chain combines TRBV7-9 with TRBJ2-2, with D possibly matching TRBD2 (6 bases). This CDR3 comprises 12 residues. Germline V gives CDR1 SEHNR, CDR2 FQNEAQ (reference sequence). V lost 5 bases and J 6 bases, leaving 7 bases between the germline ends. The CDR3 loop reads CASSPSAGELFF. DNA of the CDR3: TGTGCCAGCAGCCCTAGCGCCGGGGAGCTGTTTTTT.

This clone was seen a handful of times. The V gene is TRBV6-6, the J gene TRBJ1-1; 7 bases fit TRBD1. The CDR3 runs 15 residues. The germline V gene has CDR1 MNHNY and CDR2 SVGAGI (reference sequence). V was pared by 2 bases and J by 2 bases, with 5 bases of the junction left unmatched. Here the CDR3 DNA reads TGTGCCAGCAGTTACGGGACAGCAGCTAACACTGAAGCTTTCTTT. Translation gives CASSYGTAANTEAFF.

The chain links TRBV5-1 to TRBJ2-5; TRBD2 matches at 8 bases. The germline CDR1 and CDR2 sequences are SGHRS and YFSETQ. With V trimmed by 2 bases and J by 5 bases, 5 bases remained unmatched. The CDR3 runs to 14 residues. The CDR3 DNA sequence: TGCGCCAGCAGCTTAGCGGGAGAGTGGGAGACCCAGTACTTC. Its translation is CASSLAGEWETQYF.

The V and J genes are TRBV7-9 and TRBJ2-5; 7 nucleotides line up with TRBD2. Germline-derived CDR1 and CDR2 are SEHNR and FQNEAQ (reference sequence). With V trimmed by 5 bases and J by 3 bases, 6 bases remained unmatched. The CDR3 is 14 amino acids. CDR3 region: CASSNGLVEETQYF. The CDR3 DNA reads TGTGCCAGCAGCAACGGACTAGTGGAAGAGACCCAGTACTTC. Combining the CDR3 with reference TRBV7-9 and TRBJ2-5 gives the whole variable domain DTGVSQNPRHKITKRGQNVTFRCDPISEHNRLYWYRQTLGQGPEFLTYFQNEAQLEKSRLLSDRFSAERPKGSFSTLEIQRTEQGDSAMYLCASSNGLVEETQYFGPGTRLLVL.